The 18 T cell receptor beta chains below come from one sample, sequenced in a study of blood T cell repertoires in COVID-19. This table comes from immunoSEQ multiplex PCR, and its TCRdb copy is limited to in-frame clones, with some not included. The sample includes about 150,000 clones, roughly nine tenths of them seen just once. The sequenced sample consisted of peripheral blood. Receptors originate from a man in his fifties with acute or convalescent COVID-19.

The rearrangement uses TRBV28 and TRBJ1-3; 8 nucleotides align to TRBD1. CDR1 MDHEN and CDR2 SYDVKM come from the germline V gene. The V gene end was trimmed by 1 base and the J gene end by 0 bases; junction bases not matched to a gene: 5. The CDR3 length is 17 residues. This CDR3 reads CASSLLGQDVSGNTIYF. In nucleotides, the CDR3 is TGTGCCAGCAGTTTATTGGGACAGGACGTCTCTGGAAACACCATATATTTT.

The chain employs TRBV30 and TRBJ2-1; 9 positions agree with TRBD1. Unmatched junction bases numbered 8, after V lost 3 bases and J lost 8 bases. The CDR3 covers 14 residues. Germline lookup yields CDR1 GTSNPN and CDR2 SVGIG (reference sequence). The CDR3 loop is CAWRGTGSGDEQFF. The CDR3 DNA reads TGTGCCTGGAGGGGGACAGGGTCGGGGGATGAGCAGTTCTTC.

The chain couples TRBV5-1 to TRBJ1-1; 9 bases match TRBD1. Germline lookup yields CDR1 SGHRS and CDR2 YFSETQ. V was clipped by 4 bases and J by 1 base; unmatched bases: 2. This CDR3 comprises 14 residues. The CDR3 loop reads CASSPGQGNTEAFF. The CDR3 DNA reads as TGCGCCAGCAGCCCGGGACAGGGGAACACTGAAGCTTTCTTT.

This chain joins TRBV5-4 and TRBJ1-2, with 9 bases identical to TRBD1. Trimming took 0 bases from V and 7 from J; bases not matched to a gene: 4. The CDR3 spans 14 residues. Germline loops: CDR1 SGHNT, CDR2 YYREEE (reference sequence). CDR3 in amino acids: CASSLGGQGSGYTF. The CDR3 coding sequence is TGTGCCAGCAGCTTGGGAGGACAGGGGTCTGGCTACACCTTC.

The CDR3 bases are TGTGCCAGTAGTACAGGGGGGAACATTCAGTACTTC. It specifies CASSTGGNIQYF. The chain employs TRBV19 and TRBJ2-4, with D possibly TRBD1 on 7 matching bases. V lost 4 bases and J 7 bases, leaving 8 bases between the germline ends. Germline CDR1 and CDR2: LNHDA and SQIVND (reference sequence). This CDR3 contains 12 residues.

The chain employs TRBV7-9 and TRBJ2-3; D ambiguous. The CDR3 has 15 residues. CDR1 and CDR2 from the germline V gene are SEHNR and FQNEAQ (reference sequence). Trimming left V 5 bases short and J 4 bases short, with 16 bases between. CDR3 sequence: CASSPPEVEADTQYF. DNA of the CDR3: TGTGCCAGCAGCCCGCCCGAGGTTGAGGCAGATACGCAGTATTTT. The full variable domain, rest sourced from reference TRBV7-9 and TRBJ2-3, is DTGVSQNPRHKITKRGQNVTFRCDPISEHNRLYWYRQTLGQGPEFLTYFQNEAQLEKSRLLSDRFSAERPKGSFSTLEIQRTEQGDSAMYLCASSPPEVEADTQYFGPGTRLTVL.

The chain joins TRBV4-1 to TRBJ1-4; a possible D gene is TRBD1 (6 bases). Deletions cut 2 bases from V and 7 bases from J, with 11 bases between. The germline CDR1 and CDR2 sequences are MGHRA and YSYEKL. This CDR3 has 14 amino acids. The CDR3 nucleotides read TGCGCCAGCAGCCAAACACAGGGTGGTGAAAAACTGTTTTTT. Its protein product is CASSQTQGGEKLFF.

The gene calls are TRBV6-5 and TRBJ2-3; a weak D match, TRBD1 (6 bases). The V end lost 0 bases, the J end lost 7 bases, and 14 bases lay between the germline ends. The CDR3 runs to 15 residues. The germline gives CDR1 MNHEY, CDR2 SVGAGI. CDR3 sequence: CASSYSGTPGNTQYF. The CDR3 nucleotides are TGTGCCAGCAGTTACTCCGGGACACCGGGTAATACGCAGTATTTT.

The chain recombines TRBV18 with TRBJ1-4; no firm D call. CDR1 KGHSH and CDR2 LQKENI come from the germline V gene. The length of the CDR3 is 12 residues. The V and J ends lost 6 bases and 12 bases respectively, with 14 bases between them. CDR3 nucleotide sequence: TGTGCCAGCTCCCTTTCGGGTTCGGAACTGTTTTTT. Translating it yields CASSLSGSELFF. The full variable domain, completed using reference TRBV18 and TRBJ1-4, is NAGVMQNPRHLVRRRGQEARLRCSPMKGHSHVYWYRQLPEEGLKFMVYLQKENIIDESGMPKERFSAEFPKEGPSILRIQQVVRGDSAAYFCASSLSGSELFFGSGTQLSVL.

This clone was counted between two and nine times. The chain has TRBV6-5 and TRBJ1-2; D remains unclear. CDR1 is MNHEY and CDR2 is SVGAGI in the germline V gene. The CDR3 has 15 residues. Trimming stripped 0 bases from V and 7 bases from J, with 15 bases between. In DNA, the CDR3 is TGTGCCAGCAGTTACTCGCGGCGGGAGCGGAGTGGCTACACCTTC. The encoded protein is CASSYSRRERSGYTF.

The chain carries TRBV7-9 and TRBJ2-3, with 11 bases matching TRBD2. The CDR3 consists of 16 residues. Germline values: CDR1 SEHNR, CDR2 FQNEAQ (reference sequence). With 3 bases clipped from V and 3 bases from J, the junction kept 5 bases outside the gene matches. This CDR3 reads CASSFKTSGVTDTQYF. CDR3 DNA: TGTGCCAGCAGCTTTAAGACTAGCGGGGTTACAGATACGCAGTATTTT.

The chain employs TRBV5-4 and TRBJ1-1; the D is unclear. Germline CDR1 SGHNT, CDR2 YYREEE (reference sequence). Between the trimmed V and J ends, which lost 5 bases and 2 bases, there was a span of 7 bases. This CDR3 is built from 12 residues. CDR3 DNA sequence: TGTGCCAGCAGATCGCTAAACACTGAAGCTTTCTTT. Its protein is CASRSLNTEAFF.

This chain uses TRBV24-1 with TRBJ1-1, with D perhaps matching TRBD1 (5 bases). The V end was cut by 2 bases, the J end by 5 bases, with 26 bases between. Per germline, CDR1 KGHDR and CDR2 SFDVKD. The CDR3 contains 19 residues. In DNA, the CDR3 is TGTGCCACCAGTGATTCACTTGACCCGCCTGTGGGGGGTCGGACTGAAGCTTTCTTT. Translation: CATSDSLDPPVGGRTEAFF.

This chain links TRBV6-5 with TRBJ2-3; 7 bases match TRBD2. V was pared by 5 bases and J by 8 bases, with 10 bases of the junction left unmatched. The CDR3 totals 14 residues. CDR1 is MNHEY, CDR2 SVGAGI, per germline. This CDR3 reads CASSPGGRGGTQYF. The DNA for the CDR3 is TGTGCCAGCAGTCCCGGCGGGAGAGGTGGTACGCAGTATTTT.

V gene TRBV5-1 combines with J gene TRBJ1-5, with a possible D match to TRBD1 (5 bases). The CDR3 contains 16 residues. V lost 0 bases and J 2 bases, leaving 12 bases between the germline ends. Germline V gives CDR1 SGHRS, CDR2 YFSETQ. The CDR3 DNA is TGCGCCAGCAGCTTGGATAGTTTAGGGGGCAATCAGCCCCAGCATTTT. This gives the protein CASSLDSLGGNQPQHF.

This sequence joins TRBV27 and TRBJ2-2; D not certain. The CDR3 is 14 residues long. Germline values: CDR1 MNHEY, CDR2 SMNVEV (reference sequence). The V end was cut by 2 bases, the J end by 8 bases, with 12 bases between. The CDR3 loop is CASSLVRRGGELFF. The CDR3 DNA reads TGTGCCAGCAGTTTAGTGCGGAGAGGTGGGGAGCTGTTTTTT.

The CDR3 sequence: CASSRAGANVLTF. The CDR3 coding sequence is TGTGCCAGCAGTCGAGCTGGGGCCAACGTCCTGACTTTC. The chain employs TRBV2 and TRBJ2-6; D unresolved. Deletions cut 5 bases from V and 2 bases from J, with 4 bases between. This CDR3 is built from 13 residues. CDR1 and CDR2 from the germline V gene are SNHLY and FYNNEI. Full variable domain (missing parts from reference TRBV2 and TRBJ2-6): EPEVTQTPSHQVTQMGQEVILRCVPISNHLYFYWYRQILGQKVEFLVSFYNNEISEKSEIFDDQFSVERPDGSNFTLKIRSTKLEDSAMYFCASSRAGANVLTFGAGSRLTVL.

This clone has only a few counts. This chain uses TRBV6-5 with TRBJ1-3; no firm D call. The V gene's germline CDR1 is MNHEY and CDR2 SVGAGI. With 3 bases removed from V and 1 base from J, the gap between germline ends came to 7 bases. The CDR3 consists of 14 residues. The CDR3 sequence: CASSYRISGNTIYF. The DNA of the CDR3 is TGTGCCAGCAGTTATCGTATATCTGGAAACACCATATATTTT.